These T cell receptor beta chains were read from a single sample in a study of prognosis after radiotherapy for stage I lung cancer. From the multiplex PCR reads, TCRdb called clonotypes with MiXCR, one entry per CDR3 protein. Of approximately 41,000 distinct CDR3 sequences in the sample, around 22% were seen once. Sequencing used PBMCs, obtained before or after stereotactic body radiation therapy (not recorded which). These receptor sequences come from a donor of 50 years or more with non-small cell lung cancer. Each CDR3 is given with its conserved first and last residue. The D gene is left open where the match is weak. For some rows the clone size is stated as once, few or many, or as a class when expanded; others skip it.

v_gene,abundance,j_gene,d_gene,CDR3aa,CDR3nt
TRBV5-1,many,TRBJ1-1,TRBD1,CASITGTGDTEAFF,TGCGCCAGCATCACCGGGACAGGGGACACTGAAGCTTTCTTT
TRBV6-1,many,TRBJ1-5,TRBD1,CASSSGQGRNQPQHF,TGTGCCAGCAGCTCCGGACAGGGTCGAAATCAGCCCCAGCATTTT
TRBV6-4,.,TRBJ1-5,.,CASRRMNQPQHF,TGTGCCAGCAGGCGCATGAATCAGCCCCAGCATTTT
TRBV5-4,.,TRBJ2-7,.,CASSNGGLGCPTYEQYF,TGTGCCAGCAGCAACGGGGGGCTCGGGTGCCCTACCTACGAGCAGTACTTC
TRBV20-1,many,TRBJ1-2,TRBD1,CSGQGRENPYGYTF,TGCAGTGGACAGGGACGGGAGAACCCCTATGGCTACACCTTC
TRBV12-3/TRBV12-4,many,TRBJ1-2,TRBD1,CASSLRPGTGNGYTF,TGTGCCAGCAGTCTCCGACCCGGGACAGGGAATGGCTACACCTTC
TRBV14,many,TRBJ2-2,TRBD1,CASSQGQGRYTGELFF,TGTGCCAGCAGCCAAGGACAGGGGAGGTACACCGGGGAGCTGTTTTTT
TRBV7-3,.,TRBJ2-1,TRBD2,CASSLTASGTGHNEQFF,TGTGCCAGCAGCTTAACGGCTAGCGGTACAGGTCACAATGAGCAGTTCTTC
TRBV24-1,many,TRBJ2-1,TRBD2,CATSDLGGGNEQFF,TGTGCCACCAGTGATTTAGGCGGGGGGAATGAGCAGTTCTTC
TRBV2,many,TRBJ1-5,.,CASTIAGNSNQPQHF,TGTGCCAGCACCATAGCTGGGAATAGCAATCAGCCCCAGCATTTT
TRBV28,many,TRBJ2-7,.,CASSSAQGFSYEQYF,TGTGCCAGCAGTTCTGCACAGGGTTTTTCCTACGAGCAGTACTTC
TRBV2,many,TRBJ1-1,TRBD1,CASRPRTGVDTEAFF,TGTGCCAGCAGGCCAAGGACAGGGGTGGACACTGAAGCTTTCTTT
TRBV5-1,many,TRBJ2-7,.,CASRQGYEQYF,TGCGCCAGCAGGCAGGGTTACGAGCAGTACTTC
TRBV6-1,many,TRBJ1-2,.,CASSPQQNNYGYTF,TGTGCCAGCAGCCCACAGCAGAATAACTATGGCTACACCTTC
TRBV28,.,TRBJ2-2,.,CASSKGTRGDGGELFF,TGTGCCAGCAGTAAAGGGACAAGGGGCGATGGCGGGGAGCTGTTTTTT
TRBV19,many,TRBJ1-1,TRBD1,CASGDRGRTFF,TGTGCCAGTGGGGACAGGGGGCGAACTTTCTTT
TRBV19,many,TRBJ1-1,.,CASSLEGVMNTEAFF,TGTGCCAGTAGTCTCGAGGGGGTTATGAACACTGAAGCTTTCTTT
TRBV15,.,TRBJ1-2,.,CATSRDYGGGTF,TGTGCCACCAGCAGAGATTACGGGGGCGGTACCTTC
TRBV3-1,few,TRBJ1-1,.,CASSHSGSYTEAFF,TGTGCCAGCAGCCATTCGGGGTCCTACACTGAAGCTTTCTTT
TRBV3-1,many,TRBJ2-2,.,CASSQDLAGELFF,TGTGCCAGCAGCCAAGATCTTGCCGGGGAGCTGTTTTTT
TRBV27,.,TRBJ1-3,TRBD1,CASRLTGTGLSGNTVYF,TGTGCCAGCAGACTAACCGGGACAGGCCTCTCCGGAAACACCGTATATTTT
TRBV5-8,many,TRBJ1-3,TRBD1,CASSFRDRNPGNTIYF,TGTGCCAGCAGTTTTCGGGACAGAAACCCTGGAAACACCATATATTTT
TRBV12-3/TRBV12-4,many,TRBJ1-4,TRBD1,CASRIGTAEKLFF,TGTGCCAGCCGGATAGGGACAGCCGAAAAACTGTTTTTT
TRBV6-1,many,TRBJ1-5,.,CASSARADGYNQPQHF,TGTGCCAGCAGCGCCCGAGCGGACGGCTACAATCAGCCCCAGCATTTT
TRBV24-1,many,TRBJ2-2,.,CATEGGTGELFF,TGTGCCACCGAGGGGGGCACCGGGGAGCTGTTTTTT
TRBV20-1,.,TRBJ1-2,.,CSAGALRDRGRDYGYTF,TGCAGTGCAGGGGCCCTCCGGGACCGAGGGAGGGACTATGGCTACACCTTC
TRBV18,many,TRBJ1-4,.,CASSQGLATEKLFF,TGTGCCAGCTCACAAGGGTTGGCTACGGAAAAACTGTTTTTT
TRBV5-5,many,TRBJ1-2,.,CASSLSPGTYGYTF,TGTGCCAGCAGCTTGTCCCCAGGGACCTATGGCTACACCTTC
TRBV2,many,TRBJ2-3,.,CASTLGLTKSDTQYF,TGTGCCAGCACCTTAGGACTTACTAAGTCAGATACGCAGTATTTT
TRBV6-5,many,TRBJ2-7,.,CASSSSGLAGVEEYF,.
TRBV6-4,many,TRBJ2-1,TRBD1,CASSDTDRGYEQFF,TGTGCCAGCAGTGACACGGACAGGGGTTATGAGCAGTTCTTC
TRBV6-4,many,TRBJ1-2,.,CASSDSGGTNYGYTF,TGTGCCAGCAGTGACTCGGGGGGAACCAACTATGGCTACACCTTC
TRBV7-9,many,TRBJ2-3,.,CASSLESTDTQYF,TGTGCCAGCAGCTTAGAAAGTACAGATACGCAGTATTTT
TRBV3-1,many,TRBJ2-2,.,CASSPQSGWAGELFF,TGTGCCAGCAGCCCCCAGAGTGGGTGGGCCGGGGAGCTGTTTTTT
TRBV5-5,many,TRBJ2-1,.,CASSFAPENEQFF,TGTGCCAGCAGCTTTGCTCCAGAGAATGAGCAGTTCTTC
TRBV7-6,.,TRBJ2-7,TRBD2,CAGSFSGGALEQYF,TGTGCCGGCAGCTTTAGCGGGGGGGCTCTCGAGCAGTACTTC
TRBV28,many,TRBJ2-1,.,CASSFFGTAYNEQFF,TGTGCCAGCAGTTTTTTCGGAACAGCCTACAATGAGCAGTTCTTC
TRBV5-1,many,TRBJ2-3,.,CASSHAGQITDTQYF,TGCGCCAGCAGCCACGCCGGACAGATCACAGATACGCAGTATTTT
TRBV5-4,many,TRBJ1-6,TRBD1,CASSLAGQGYSPLHF,TGTGCCAGCAGCTTGGCGGGACAGGGGTATTCACCCCTCCACTTT
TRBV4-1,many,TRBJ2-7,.,CASSQGYGTDEQYF,TGCGCCAGCAGCCAAGGATACGGGACGGACGAGCAGTACTTC
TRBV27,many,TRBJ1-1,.,CASRYRVKTEAFF,TGTGCCAGCAGGTACAGGGTCAAGACTGAAGCTTTCTTT
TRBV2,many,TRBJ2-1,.,CASTGQPYGFDYGFF,TGTGCCAGCACCGGACAGCCTTATGGGTTTGACTATGGGTTCTTC
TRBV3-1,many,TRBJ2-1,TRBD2,CASSQVIGGGLHNEQFF,TGTGCCAGCAGCCAAGTGATAGGCGGGGGGCTCCACAATGAGCAGTTCTTC
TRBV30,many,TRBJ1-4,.,CAWTDGPGEKLFF,TGTGCCTGGACAGACGGCCCGGGGGAAAAACTGTTTTTT
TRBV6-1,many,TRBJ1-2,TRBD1,CASGPGGNYGYTF,TGTGCCAGCGGACCAGGGGGCAACTATGGCTACACCTTC
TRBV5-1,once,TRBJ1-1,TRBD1,CASSRAGQHEAIF,TGCGCCAGCAGCCGTGCGGGACAGCATGAAGCTATCTTT
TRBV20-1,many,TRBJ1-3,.,CSARLPSGNTIYF,TGCAGTGCTCGTCTGCCCTCTGGAAACACCATATATTTT
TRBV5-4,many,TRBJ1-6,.,CASSLEQAGSPLHF,TGTGCCAGCAGCTTGGAACAGGCGGGCTCACCCCTCCACTTT
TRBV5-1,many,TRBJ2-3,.,CASSLLASLADTQYF,TGCGCCAGCAGCTTGCTGGCGTCGTTAGCGGATACGCAGTATTTT
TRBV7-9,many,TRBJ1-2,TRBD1,CASSLGTGGGYGYTF,TGTGCCAGCAGCTTAGGGACAGGGGGCGGATATGGCTACACCTTC
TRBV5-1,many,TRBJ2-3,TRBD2,CASSWGTSGRPRTDTQYF,TGCGCCAGCAGCTGGGGGACTAGCGGGAGGCCGCGCACAGATACGCAGTATTTT
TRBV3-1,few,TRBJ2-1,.,CASSQGGYNEQFF,TGTGCCAGCAGCCAAGGAGGATACAATGAGCAGTTCTTC
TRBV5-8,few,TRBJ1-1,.,CASSLQVDTEAFF,TGTGCCAGCAGCTTGCAGGTCGACACTGAAGCTTTCTTT
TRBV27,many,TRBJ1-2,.,CASSPRQNYGYTF,TGTGCCAGCAGTCCACGGCAAAACTATGGCTACACCTTC
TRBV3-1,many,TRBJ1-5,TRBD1,CATSRQGVNQPQHF,TGTGCCACGTCCCGACAGGGGGTCAATCAGCCCCAGCATTTT
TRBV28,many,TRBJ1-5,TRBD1,CASSLPKGAQPQHF,TGTGCCAGCAGCTTACCCAAGGGGGCTCAGCCCCAGCATTTT
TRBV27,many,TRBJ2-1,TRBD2,CASMRGSASGEGNEQFF,TGTGCCAGCATGCGGGGTTCGGCTAGCGGGGAGGGAAATGAGCAGTTCTTC
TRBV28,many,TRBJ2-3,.,CASREDSTDTQYF,TGTGCCAGCAGGGAGGACAGCACAGATACGCAGTATTTT
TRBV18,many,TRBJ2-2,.,CASSPELLGNTGELFF,TGTGCCAGCTCACCCGAGTTGCTGGGGAACACCGGGGAGCTGTTTTTT